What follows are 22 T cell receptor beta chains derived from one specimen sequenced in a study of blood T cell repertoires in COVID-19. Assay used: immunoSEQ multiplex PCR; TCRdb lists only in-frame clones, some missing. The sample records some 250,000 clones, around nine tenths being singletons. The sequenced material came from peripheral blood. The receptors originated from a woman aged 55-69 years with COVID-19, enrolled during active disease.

CDR3 sequence reads: CASSVAGGLRNEQFF. The CDR3 DNA reads TGTGCCAGCAGCGTAGCGGGAGGACTCCGCAATGAGCAGTTCTTC. This chain links TRBV13 with TRBJ2-1; 10 bases are shared with TRBD2. V lost 5 bases and J lost 6; bases outside the gene matches: 7. Per the germline V gene, CDR1 is PRHDT and CDR2 is FYEKMQ (reference sequence). The CDR3 totals 15 residues. The entire variable domain, with the rest obtained from reference TRBV13 and TRBJ2-1, is as follows: AAGVIQSPRHLIKEKRETATLKCYPIPRHDTVYWYQQGPGQDPQFLISFYEKMQSDKGSIPDRFSAQQFSDYHSELNMSSLELGDSALYFCASSVAGGLRNEQFFGPGTRLTVL.

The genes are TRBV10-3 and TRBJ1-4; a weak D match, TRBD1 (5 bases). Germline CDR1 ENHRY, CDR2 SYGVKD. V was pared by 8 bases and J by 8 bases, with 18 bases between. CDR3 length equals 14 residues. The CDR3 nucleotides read TGTGCCATCGCGAGTGGCGGAGGGGCCGAAAAACTGTTTTTT. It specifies CAIASGGGAEKLFF.

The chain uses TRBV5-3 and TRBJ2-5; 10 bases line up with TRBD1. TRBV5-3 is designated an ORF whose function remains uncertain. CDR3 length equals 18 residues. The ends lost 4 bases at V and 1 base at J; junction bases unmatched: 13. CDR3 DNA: TGTGCCAGAAGCCTCCTTTTCCCCAGGGACAGGGGCCAAGAGACCCAGTACTTC. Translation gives CARSLLFPRDRGQETQYF.

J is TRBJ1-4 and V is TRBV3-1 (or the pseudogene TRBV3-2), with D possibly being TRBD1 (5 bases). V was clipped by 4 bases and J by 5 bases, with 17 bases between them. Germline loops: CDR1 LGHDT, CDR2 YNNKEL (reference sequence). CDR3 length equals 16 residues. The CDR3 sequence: CASSPHPGLRNEKLFF. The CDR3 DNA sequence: TGTGCCAGCAGCCCGCACCCGGGACTGCGCAATGAAAAACTGTTTTTT.

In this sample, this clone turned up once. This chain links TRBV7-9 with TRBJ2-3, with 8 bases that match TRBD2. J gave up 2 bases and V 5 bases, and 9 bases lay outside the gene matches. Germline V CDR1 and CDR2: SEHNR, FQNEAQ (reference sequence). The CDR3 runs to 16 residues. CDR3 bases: TGTGCCAGCAGCCCCCCGGCGACTAGCGCCACAGATACGCAGTATTTT. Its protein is CASSPPATSATDTQYF.

DNA for the CDR3: TGTGCCAGTAGTCGACGGACAGGGGCTAATGAAAAACTGTTTTTT. It specifies CASSRRTGANEKLFF. This chain connects TRBV19 to TRBJ1-4; 9 bases are shared with TRBD1. The CDR3 consists of 15 residues. CDR1 LNHDA and CDR2 SQIVND come from the germline V gene (reference sequence). With 5 bases clipped from V and 3 bases from J, the junction kept 4 bases outside the gene matches.

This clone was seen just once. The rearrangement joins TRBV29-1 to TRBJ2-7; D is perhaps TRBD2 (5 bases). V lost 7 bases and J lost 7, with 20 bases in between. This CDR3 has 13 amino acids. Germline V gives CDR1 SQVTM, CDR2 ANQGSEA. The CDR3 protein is CSARSPSWREQYF. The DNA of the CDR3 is TGCAGCGCTCGATCACCCTCTTGGAGGGAGCAGTACTTC.

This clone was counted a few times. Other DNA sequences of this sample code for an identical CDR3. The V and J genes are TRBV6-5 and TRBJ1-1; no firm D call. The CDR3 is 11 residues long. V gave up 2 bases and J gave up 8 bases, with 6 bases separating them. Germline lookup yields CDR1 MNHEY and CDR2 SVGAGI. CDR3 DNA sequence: TGTGCCAGCAGTTACGCGGGGGAAGCTTTCTTT. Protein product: CASSYAGEAFF.

The CDR3 region has the DNA TGTGCCAGCAGTTTATTCGCCGTCAGGGACACAGGGGAAAAACTGTTTTTT. This translates into CASSLFAVRDTGEKLFF. The V call is TRBV27, the J call TRBJ1-4; D possibly corresponds to TRBD1 (6 bases). V was cut by 1 base and J by 8 bases, with 20 bases left in between. The CDR3 is 17 amino acids. The germline V gene has CDR1 MNHEY and CDR2 SMNVEV (reference sequence).

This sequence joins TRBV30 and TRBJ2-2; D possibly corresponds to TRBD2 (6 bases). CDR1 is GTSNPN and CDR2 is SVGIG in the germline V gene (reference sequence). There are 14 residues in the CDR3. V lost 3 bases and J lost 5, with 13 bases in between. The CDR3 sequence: CAWSTGTSTGELFF. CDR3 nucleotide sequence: TGTGCCTGGAGCACCGGGACTTCTACCGGGGAGCTGTTTTTT.

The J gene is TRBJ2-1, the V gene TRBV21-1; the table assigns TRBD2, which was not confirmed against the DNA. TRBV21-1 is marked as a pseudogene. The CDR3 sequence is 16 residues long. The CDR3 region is CASSKAWGLANNEQFF. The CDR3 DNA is TGTGCCAGCAGCAAAGCGTGGGGACTAGCGAACAATGAGCAGTTCTTC.

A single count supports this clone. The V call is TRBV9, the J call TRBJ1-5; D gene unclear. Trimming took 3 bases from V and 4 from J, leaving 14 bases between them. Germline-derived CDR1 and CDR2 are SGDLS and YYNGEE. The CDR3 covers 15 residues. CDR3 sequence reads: CASSALGVLNQPQHF. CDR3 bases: TGTGCCAGCAGCGCCCTCGGGGTCCTTAATCAGCCCCAGCATTTT.

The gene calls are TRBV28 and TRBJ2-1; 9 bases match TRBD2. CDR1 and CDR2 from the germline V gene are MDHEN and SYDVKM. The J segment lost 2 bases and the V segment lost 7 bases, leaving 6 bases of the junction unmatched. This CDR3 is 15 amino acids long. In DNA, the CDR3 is TGTGCCAGCACTCCGAGCGGGAGGCCCTACAATGAGCAGTTCTTC. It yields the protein CASTPSGRPYNEQFF.

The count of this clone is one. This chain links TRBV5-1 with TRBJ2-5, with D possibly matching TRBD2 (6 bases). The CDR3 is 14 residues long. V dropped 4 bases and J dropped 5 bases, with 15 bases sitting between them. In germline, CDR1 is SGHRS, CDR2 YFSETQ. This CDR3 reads CASSPGGVRETQYF. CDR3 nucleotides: TGCGCCAGCAGCCCCGGAGGGGTACGGGAGACCCAGTACTTC.

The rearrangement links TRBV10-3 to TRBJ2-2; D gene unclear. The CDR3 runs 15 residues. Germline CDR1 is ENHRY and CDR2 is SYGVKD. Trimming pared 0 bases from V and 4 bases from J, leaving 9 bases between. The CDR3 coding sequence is TGTGCCATCAGTGAGTCACGACTCAGCACCGGGGAGCTGTTTTTT. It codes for CAISESRLSTGELFF.

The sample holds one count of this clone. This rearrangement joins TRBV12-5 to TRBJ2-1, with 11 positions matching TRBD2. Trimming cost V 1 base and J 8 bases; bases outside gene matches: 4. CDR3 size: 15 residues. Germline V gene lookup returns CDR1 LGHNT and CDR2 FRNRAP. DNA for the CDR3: TGTGCTAGTGGTTTGGGACTAGCGGGAAATGATGAGCAGTTCTTC. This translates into CASGLGLAGNDEQFF.

Here the CDR3 reads CASSIGRGFKTQYF. CDR3 coding DNA: TGTGCCAGTAGTATAGGCCGGGGTTTCAAGACCCAGTACTTC. The chain links TRBV19 to TRBJ2-5; a possible D gene is TRBD2 (5 bases). The CDR3 consists of 14 residues. Germline values: CDR1 LNHDA, CDR2 SQIVND (reference sequence). The germline V and J ends were trimmed by 1 base and 6 bases, with 12 bases remaining between them.

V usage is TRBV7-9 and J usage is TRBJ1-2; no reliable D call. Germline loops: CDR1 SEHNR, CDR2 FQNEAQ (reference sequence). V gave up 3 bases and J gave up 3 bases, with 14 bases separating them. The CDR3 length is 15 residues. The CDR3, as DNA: TGTGCCAGCAGCTTCGGTCGCGGGGTGGACTATGGCTACACCTTC. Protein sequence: CASSFGRGVDYGYTF.

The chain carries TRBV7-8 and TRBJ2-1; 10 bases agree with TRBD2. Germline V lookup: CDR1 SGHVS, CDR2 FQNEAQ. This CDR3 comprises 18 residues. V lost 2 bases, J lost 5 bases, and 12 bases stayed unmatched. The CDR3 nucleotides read TGTGCCAGCAGCTTACGGCCGCCTAGCGGGAGTTTAGACAATGAGCAGTTCTTC. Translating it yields CASSLRPPSGSLDNEQFF.

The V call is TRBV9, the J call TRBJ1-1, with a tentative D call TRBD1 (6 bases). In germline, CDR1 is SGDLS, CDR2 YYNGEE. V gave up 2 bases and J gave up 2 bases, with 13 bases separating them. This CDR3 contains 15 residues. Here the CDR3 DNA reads TGTGCCAGCAGCGTTACGGACAGACAAAACACTGAAGCTTTCTTT. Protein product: CASSVTDRQNTEAFF.

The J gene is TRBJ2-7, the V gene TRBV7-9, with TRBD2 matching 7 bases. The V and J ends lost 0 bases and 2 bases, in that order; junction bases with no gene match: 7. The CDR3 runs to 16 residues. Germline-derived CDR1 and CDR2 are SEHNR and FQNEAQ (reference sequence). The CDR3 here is CASSLALREGPYEQYF. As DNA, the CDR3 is TGTGCCAGCAGCTTAGCGCTGAGGGAGGGCCCCTACGAGCAGTACTTC.

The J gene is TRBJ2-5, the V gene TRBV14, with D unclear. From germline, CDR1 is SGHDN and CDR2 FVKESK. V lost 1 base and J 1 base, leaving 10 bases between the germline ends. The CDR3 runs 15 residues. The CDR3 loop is CASSQVFGLQETQYF. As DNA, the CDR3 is TGTGCCAGCAGCCAAGTTTTTGGCCTCCAAGAGACCCAGTACTTC.